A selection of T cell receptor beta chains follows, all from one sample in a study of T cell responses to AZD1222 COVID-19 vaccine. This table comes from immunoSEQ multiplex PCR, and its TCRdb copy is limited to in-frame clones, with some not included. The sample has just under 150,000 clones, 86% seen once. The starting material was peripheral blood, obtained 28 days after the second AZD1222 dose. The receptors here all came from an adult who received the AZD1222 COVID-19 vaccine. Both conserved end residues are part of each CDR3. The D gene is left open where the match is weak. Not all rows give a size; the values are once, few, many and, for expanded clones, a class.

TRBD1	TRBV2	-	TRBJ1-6	TGTGCCAGCAGTGAAGCCAGGGGGCCTGGCTATAATTCACCCCTCCACTTT	CASSEARGPGYNSPLHF
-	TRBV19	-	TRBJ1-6	TGTGCCAGTAGTCCACGGAGGAATTCACCCCTCCACTTT	CASSPRRNSPLHF
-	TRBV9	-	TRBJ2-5	TGTGCCAGCAGCGCCGGGGACTTCCAAGAGACCCAGTACTTC	CASSAGDFQETQYF
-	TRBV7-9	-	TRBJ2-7	TGTGCCAGCAGCCGCGGGGTGGGGGCCGCCGCCTACGAGCAGTACTTC	CASSRGVGAAAYEQYF
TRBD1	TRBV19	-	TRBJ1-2	TGTGCCAGTAGTATCCCCCAGACAGGGGGCGATGCCTATGGCTACACCTTC	CASSIPQTGGDAYGYTF
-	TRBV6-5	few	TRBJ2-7	TGTGCCAGCTTAAGGGGTTCCTACGAGCAGTACTTC	CASLRGSYEQYF
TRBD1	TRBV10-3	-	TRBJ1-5	TGTGCCATCGGACAGGGTGACCAGCCCCAGCATTTT	CAIGQGDQPQHF
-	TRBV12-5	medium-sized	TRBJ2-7	TGTGCTAGTGGTTCCTCTACCGTGGGTTCCTACGAGCAGTACTTC	CASGSSTVGSYEQYF
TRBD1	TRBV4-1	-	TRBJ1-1	TGCGCCAGCAGCCAAGTGAACCGGGACAGGGGCGCTGAAGCTTTCTTT	CASSQVNRDRGAEAFF
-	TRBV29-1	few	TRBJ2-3	TGCAGCGTTGAAGATCCCCGGGGAACAGATACGCAGTATTTT	CSVEDPRGTDTQYF
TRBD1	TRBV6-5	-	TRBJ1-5	TGTGCCAGCAGCACAGGGGGCGCTTATCAGCCCCAGCATTTT	CASSTGGAYQPQHF